This TCR beta chain is from a study of patients and donors after allogeneic stem cell transplantation. The germline V and J ends were trimmed by 4 bases and 3 bases, with 22 bases remaining between them. Germline V lookup: CDR1 LGHDT, CDR2 YNNKEL (reference sequence). The CDR3 runs 18 residues. TCRdb redid the calling of the RT-PCR reads with MiXCR, one entry per CDR3 protein. The sample includes 800,000 to 1,000,000 distinct CDR3 sequences, roughly 18% seen only once; the top ten take 5% to 6.5%. This clonotype was observed once. This rearrangement joins TRBV3-1 to TRBJ1-5; tentatively, D is TRBD1 (6 bases). What was sequenced was blood, either unsorted or a sorted T cell fraction (not recorded which). The clonotype was recovered from a human donor who was either an allogeneic HSCT recipient or a stem cell or donor lymphocyte infusion donor (not recorded which). It is not recorded whose cells these are; they may come from a transplant donor. The CDR3 protein is CASSPKIKGEGDNQPQHF. The CDR3 DNA sequence: TGTGCCAGCAGCCCCAAGATTAAGGGGGAAGGGGACAATCAGCCCCAGCATTTT.